The subject of this entry is one T cell receptor beta chain. This sample is drawn from a study of blood T cell repertoires in COVID-19. Across the whole study: The study drew acute and convalescent COVID-19 samples from the United States, Italy and Spain. PBMCs, B-cell-depleted T cells, or T cells were the source of the cDNA or gDNA that made up the material.

Trimming left V 2 bases short and J 5 bases short, with 15 bases between. Germline CDR1 is MNHEY and CDR2 is SVGAGI. This CDR3 contains 15 residues. Authors' data handling: Reference gene primer amplification gave nucleated cell count estimates. Assay: immunoSEQ multiplex PCR; the TCRdb copy retains only in-frame clones and omits some. From that table come the V and J calls and clone size; the DNA was used to work out D and trimming. The sample contains about 190,000 clones, roughly 84% of which appear only once. Specimen: peripheral blood. This TCR was recovered from a human donor in a cohort sampled during active COVID-19. V usage is TRBV6-5 and J usage is TRBJ1-2; D unresolved. The CDR3 nucleotides are TGTGCCAGCAGTTACACAGTAGGAGAGGGTTATGGCTACACCTTC. Translating it yields CASSYTVGEGYGYTF.